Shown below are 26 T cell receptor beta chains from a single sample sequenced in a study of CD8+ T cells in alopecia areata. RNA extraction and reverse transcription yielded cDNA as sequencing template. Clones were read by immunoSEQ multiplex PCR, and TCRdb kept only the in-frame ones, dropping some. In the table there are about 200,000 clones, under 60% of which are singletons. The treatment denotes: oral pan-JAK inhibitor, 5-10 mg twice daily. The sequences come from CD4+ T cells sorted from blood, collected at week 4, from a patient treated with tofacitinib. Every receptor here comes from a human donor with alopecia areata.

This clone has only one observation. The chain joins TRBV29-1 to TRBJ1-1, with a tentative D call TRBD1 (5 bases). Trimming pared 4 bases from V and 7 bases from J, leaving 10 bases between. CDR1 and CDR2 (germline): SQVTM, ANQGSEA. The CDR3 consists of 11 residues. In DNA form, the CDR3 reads TGCAGCGTTGGGGACCCAGGTGAAGCTTTCTTT. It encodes CSVGDPGEAFF.

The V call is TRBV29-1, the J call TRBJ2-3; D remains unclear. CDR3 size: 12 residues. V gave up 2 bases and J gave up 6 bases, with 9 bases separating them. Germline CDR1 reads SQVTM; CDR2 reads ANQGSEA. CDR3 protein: CSVERTADTQYF. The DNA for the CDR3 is TGCAGCGTTGAAAGAACCGCGGATACGCAGTATTTT.

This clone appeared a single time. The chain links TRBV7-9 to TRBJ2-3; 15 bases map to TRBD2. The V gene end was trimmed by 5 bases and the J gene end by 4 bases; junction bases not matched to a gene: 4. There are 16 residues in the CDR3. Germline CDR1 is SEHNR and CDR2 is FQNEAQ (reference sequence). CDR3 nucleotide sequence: TGTGCCAGCAGCCGACGGACTAGCGGGGGGGCAGATACGCAGTATTTT. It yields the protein CASSRRTSGGADTQYF.

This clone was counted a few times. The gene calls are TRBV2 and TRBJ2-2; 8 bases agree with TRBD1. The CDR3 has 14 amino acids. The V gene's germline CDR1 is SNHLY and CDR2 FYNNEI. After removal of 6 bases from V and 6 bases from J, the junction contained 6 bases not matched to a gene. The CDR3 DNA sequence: TGTGCCAGCAGCATTGACAGGGGTCCCGGGGAGCTGTTTTTT. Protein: CASSIDRGPGELFF.

The CDR3 region is CAWSYRQNTEAFF. In DNA, the CDR3 is TGTGCCTGGAGTTATCGACAGAACACTGAAGCTTTCTTT. The chain couples TRBV30 to TRBJ1-1, with D unresolved. The V end was cut by 2 bases, the J end by 1 base, with 8 bases between. The CDR3 length is 13 residues. Germline values: CDR1 GTSNPN, CDR2 SVGIG (reference sequence).

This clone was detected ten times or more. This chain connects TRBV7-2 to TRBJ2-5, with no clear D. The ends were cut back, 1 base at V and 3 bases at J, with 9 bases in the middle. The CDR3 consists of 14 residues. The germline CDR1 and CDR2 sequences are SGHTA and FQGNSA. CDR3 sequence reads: CASSLGSSKETQYF. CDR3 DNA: TGTGCCAGCAGCTTAGGGAGTTCCAAAGAGACCCAGTACTTC.

CDR3 region: CASSQLRGTEAFF. The CDR3 DNA is TGCGCCAGCAGCCAACTCAGGGGGACTGAAGCTTTCTTT. The genes are TRBV4-3 and TRBJ1-1; TRBD1 matches at 7 bases. Germline V CDR1 and CDR2: LGHNA, YSLEER. V shed 2 bases, J shed 5 bases, and the junction held 2 bases outside the gene matches. CDR3 size: 13 residues.

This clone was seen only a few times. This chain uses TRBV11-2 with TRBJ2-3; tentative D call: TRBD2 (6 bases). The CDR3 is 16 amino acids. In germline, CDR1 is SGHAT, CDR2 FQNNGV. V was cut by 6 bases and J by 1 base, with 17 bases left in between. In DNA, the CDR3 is TGTGCCAGCAGTAGAAGGCGGGGCTCTGGCACAGATACGCAGTATTTT. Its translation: CASSRRRGSGTDTQYF.

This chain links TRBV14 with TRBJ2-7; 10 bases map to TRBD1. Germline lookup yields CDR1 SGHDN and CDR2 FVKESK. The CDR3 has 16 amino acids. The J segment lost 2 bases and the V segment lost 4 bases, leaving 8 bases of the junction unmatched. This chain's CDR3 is CASSLLGGQGTYEQYF. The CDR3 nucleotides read TGTGCCAGCAGCCTTCTCGGGGGACAGGGGACCTACGAGCAGTACTTC. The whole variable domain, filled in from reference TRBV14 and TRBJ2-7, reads EAGVTQFPSHSVIEKGQTVTLRCDPISGHDNLYWYRRVMGKEIKFLLHFVKESKQDESGMPNNRFLAERTGGTYSTLKVQPAELEDSGVYFCASSLLGGQGTYEQYFGPGTRLTVT.

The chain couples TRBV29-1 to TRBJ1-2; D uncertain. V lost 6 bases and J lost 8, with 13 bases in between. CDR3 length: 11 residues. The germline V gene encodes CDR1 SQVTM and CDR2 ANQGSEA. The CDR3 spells CSVLHGLGYTF. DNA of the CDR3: TGCAGCGTACTTCATGGGCTCGGCTACACCTTC.

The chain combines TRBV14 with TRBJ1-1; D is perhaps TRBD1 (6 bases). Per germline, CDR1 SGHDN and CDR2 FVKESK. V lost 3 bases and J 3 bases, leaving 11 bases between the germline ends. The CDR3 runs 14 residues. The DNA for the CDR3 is TGTGCCAGCAGCCAGACCAGGGGTTACACTGAAGCTTTCTTT. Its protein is CASSQTRGYTEAFF.

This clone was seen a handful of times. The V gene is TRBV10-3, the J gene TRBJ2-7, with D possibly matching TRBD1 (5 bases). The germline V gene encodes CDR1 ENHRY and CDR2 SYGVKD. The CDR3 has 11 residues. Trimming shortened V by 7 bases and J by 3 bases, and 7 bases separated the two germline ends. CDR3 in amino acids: CAITTGYEQYF. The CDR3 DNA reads TGTGCCATCACTACAGGCTACGAGCAGTACTTC.

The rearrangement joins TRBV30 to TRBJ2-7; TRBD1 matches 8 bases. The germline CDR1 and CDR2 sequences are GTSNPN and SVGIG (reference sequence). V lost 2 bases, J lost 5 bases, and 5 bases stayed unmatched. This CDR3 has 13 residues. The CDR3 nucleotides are TGTGCCTGGAGTTCAGGGGGCAGCGACGAGCAGTACTTC. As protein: CAWSSGGSDEQYF.

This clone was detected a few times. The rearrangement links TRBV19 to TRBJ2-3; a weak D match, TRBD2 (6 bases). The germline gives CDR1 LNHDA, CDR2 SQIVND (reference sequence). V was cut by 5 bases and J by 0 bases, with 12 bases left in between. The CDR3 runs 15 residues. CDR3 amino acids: CASSFRDSSTDTQYF. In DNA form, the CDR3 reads TGTGCCAGTAGTTTCCGGGACTCAAGCACAGATACGCAGTATTTT. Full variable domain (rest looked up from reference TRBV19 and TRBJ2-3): DGGITQSPKYLFRKEGQNVTLSCEQNLNHDAMYWYRQDPGQGLRLIYYSQIVNDFQKGDIAEGYSVSREKKESFPLTVTSAQKNPTAFYLCASSFRDSSTDTQYFGPGTRLTVL.

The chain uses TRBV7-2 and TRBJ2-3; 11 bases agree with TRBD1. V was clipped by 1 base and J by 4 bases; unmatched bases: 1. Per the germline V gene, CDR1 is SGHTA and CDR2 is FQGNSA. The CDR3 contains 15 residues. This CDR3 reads CASSLGTGGSDTQYF. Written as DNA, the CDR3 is TGTGCCAGCAGCTTAGGGACAGGGGGCTCAGATACGCAGTATTTT. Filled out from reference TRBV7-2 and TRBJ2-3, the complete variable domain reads GAGVSQSPSNKVTEKGKDVELRCDPISGHTALYWYRQSLGQGLEFLIYFQGNSAPDKSGLPSDRFSAERTGGSVSTLTIQRTQQEDSAVYLCASSLGTGGSDTQYFGPGTRLTVL.

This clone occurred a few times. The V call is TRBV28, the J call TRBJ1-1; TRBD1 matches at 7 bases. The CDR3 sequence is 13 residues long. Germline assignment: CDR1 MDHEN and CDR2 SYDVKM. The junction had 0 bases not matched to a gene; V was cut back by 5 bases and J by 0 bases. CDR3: CASSDRVNTEAFF. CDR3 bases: TGTGCCAGCAGTGACAGGGTGAACACTGAAGCTTTCTTT.

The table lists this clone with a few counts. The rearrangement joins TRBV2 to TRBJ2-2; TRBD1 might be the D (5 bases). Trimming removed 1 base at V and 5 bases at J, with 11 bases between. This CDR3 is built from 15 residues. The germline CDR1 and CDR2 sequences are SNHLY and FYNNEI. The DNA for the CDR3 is TGTGCCAGCAGTGAAGAGGGGATCCTTACCGGGGAGCTGTTTTTT. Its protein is CASSEEGILTGELFF.

CDR3 loop: CASSRQQNTEAFF. Written as DNA, the CDR3 is TGCGCCAGCAGCAGACAACAGAACACTGAAGCTTTCTTT. The gene calls are TRBV5-1 and TRBJ1-1, with D unresolved. The germline CDR1 and CDR2 sequences are SGHRS and YFSETQ. V lost 4 bases and J 1 base, leaving 8 bases between the germline ends. This CDR3 has 13 amino acids.

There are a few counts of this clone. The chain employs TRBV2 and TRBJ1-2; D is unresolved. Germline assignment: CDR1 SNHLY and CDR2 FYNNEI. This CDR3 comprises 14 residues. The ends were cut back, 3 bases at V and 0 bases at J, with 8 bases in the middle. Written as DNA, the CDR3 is TGTGCCAGCAGTGAGGGCACAGCTAACTATGGCTACACCTTC. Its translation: CASSEGTANYGYTF.

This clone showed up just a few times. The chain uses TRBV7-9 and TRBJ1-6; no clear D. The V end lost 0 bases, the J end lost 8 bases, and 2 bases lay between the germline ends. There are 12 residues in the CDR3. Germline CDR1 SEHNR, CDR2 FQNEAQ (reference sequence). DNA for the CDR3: TGTGCCAGCAGCTTAGCCGATTCACCCCTCCACTTT. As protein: CASSLADSPLHF.

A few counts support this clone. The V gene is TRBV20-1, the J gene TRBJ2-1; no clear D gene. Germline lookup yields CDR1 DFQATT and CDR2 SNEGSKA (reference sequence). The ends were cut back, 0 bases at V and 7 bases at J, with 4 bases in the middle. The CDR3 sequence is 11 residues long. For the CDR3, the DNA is TGCAGTGCTAGAGATCGGAATGAGCAGTTCTTC. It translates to CSARDRNEQFF.

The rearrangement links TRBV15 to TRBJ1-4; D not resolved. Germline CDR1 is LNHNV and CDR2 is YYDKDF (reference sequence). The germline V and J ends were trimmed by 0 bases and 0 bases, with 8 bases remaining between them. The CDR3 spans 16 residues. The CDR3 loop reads CATSRDYGATNEKLFF. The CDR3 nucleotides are TGTGCCACCAGCAGAGACTATGGGGCAACTAATGAAAAACTGTTTTTT.

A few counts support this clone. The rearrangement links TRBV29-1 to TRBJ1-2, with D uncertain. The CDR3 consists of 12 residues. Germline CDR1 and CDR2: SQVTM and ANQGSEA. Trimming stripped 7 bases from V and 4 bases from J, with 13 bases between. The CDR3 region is CSAPGGFYGYTF. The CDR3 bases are TGCAGCGCCCCAGGTGGATTCTATGGCTACACCTTC.

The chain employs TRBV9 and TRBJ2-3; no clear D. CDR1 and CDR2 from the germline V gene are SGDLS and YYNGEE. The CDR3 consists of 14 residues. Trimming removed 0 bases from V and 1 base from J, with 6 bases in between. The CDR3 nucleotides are TGTGCCAGCAGCGTAGGTGTGCGCACAGATACGCAGTATTTT. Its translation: CASSVGVRTDTQYF.

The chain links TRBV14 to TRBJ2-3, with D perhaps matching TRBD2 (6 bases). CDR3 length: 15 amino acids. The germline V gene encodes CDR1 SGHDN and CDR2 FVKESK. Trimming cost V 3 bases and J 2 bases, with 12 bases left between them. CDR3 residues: CASSHDAGFTDTQYF. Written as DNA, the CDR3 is TGTGCCAGCAGCCATGACGCGGGGTTCACAGATACGCAGTATTTT.

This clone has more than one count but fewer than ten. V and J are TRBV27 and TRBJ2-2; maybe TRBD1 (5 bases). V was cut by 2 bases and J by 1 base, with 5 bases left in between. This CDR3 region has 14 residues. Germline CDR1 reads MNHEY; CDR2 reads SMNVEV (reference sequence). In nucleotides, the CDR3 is TGTGCCAGCAGTTTAGACAGGAACACCGGGGAGCTGTTTTTT. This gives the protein CASSLDRNTGELFF.